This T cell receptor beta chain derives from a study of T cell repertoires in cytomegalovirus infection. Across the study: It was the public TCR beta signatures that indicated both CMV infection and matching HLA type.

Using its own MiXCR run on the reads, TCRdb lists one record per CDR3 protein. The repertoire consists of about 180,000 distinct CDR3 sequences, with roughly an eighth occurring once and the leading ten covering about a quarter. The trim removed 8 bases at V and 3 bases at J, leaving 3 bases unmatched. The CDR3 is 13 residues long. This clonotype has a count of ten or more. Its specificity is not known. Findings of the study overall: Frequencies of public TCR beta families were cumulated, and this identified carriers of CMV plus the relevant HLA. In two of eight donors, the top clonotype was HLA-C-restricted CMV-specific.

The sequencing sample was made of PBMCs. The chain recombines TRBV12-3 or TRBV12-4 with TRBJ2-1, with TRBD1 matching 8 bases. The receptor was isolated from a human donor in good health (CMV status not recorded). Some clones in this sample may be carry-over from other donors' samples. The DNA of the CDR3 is TGTGCCAGCGGACAGGGTGGCTACAATGAGCAGTTCTTC. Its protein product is CASGQGGYNEQFF.